What follows is one T cell receptor beta chain and its context. Its antigen specificity is not known. Qualities for individual bases were not recorded, and no much larger clone is one base off. This specimen's treatment or condition label, per the study, means: randomized to nivolumab then ipilimumab (arm A) or the reverse (arm B). None of the patients in the trial had previously been given DNA-damaging chemotherapy. Samples were obtained from patients with melanoma enrolled in CheckMate 064, a randomized, open-label phase II trial of sequential checkpoint blockade. Genomic DNA from formalin-fixed paraffin-embedded (FFPE) tissue samples was used for tumor TCR sequencing. The sample originates from a study of sequential checkpoint blockade in melanoma (dated by TCRdb to the late 2010s). Broadly, across the study: Using 1:1 randomization, the trial assigned patients either to first-line nivolumab followed by ipilimumab (arm A) or to ipilimumab followed by nivolumab (arm B). Maintenance nivolumab came after both trial sequences. DNA from about a hundred pretreatment melanoma tumor samples underwent TCRbeta immunosequencing. For about two dozen patients, matched tumor biopsies were taken both before treatment and at week 13, after single-agent nivolumab (arm A) or ipilimumab (arm B). Roughly 80% of the matched tumor biopsy pairs taken before and after treatment were from the same lesion.

From the cysteine up to the phenylalanine, the CDR3 has a length of 15 residues. Left in the record is the CDR3 DNA by itself, 45 bases read in frame from the first base. The V and J ends are trimmed by 5 bases and 0 bases, leaving 12 bases between them. CDR1 and CDR2 are drawn from the germline V gene: SGHNT, YENEEA. The immunoSEQ Assay was used to immunosequence TCRbeta CDR3 regions from genomic DNA. Genomic DNA was amplified by bias-controlled multiplex PCR before high-throughput sequencing. In the original analysis: To quantify the absolute abundance of each unique TCRbeta CDR3 region, the sequences were collapsed and filtered. Clonality, defined as 1 minus Pielou's evenness, was calculated using only productive rearrangements. Tumor T-cell fraction was computed by normalizing TCRbeta template counts to usable DNA, estimated from several housekeeping genes. A previously published method was used to identify clones with significantly greater frequencies in on-treatment samples than in baseline samples. Held by TCRdb, this immuneACCESS table contains in-frame sequences only and omits some clones. Under half of the omission traces to an unresolved V gene where checked; the cause of the rest is unknown. V and J calls plus clone size are reproduced from that table; the DNA served to infer D and trimming. The sample table holds several thousand clones, of which roughly 25% were seen once. The ten largest clones add up to approximately 8.6% of the sample.

Overall study results and their limits: Patients with increases in tumor T-cell fraction and clonality by week 13 were approximately 30 times more likely to achieve clinical benefit. Tumor T-cell fraction and clonality were correlated with PD-L1 staining and CD8+ T-cell counts, but not with mutational load. Within-arm analyses of tumor T-cell fraction were limited by small sample sizes and reduced statistical power. Among patients in arm A, the nivolumab-first arm, pretreatment tumor TIL clonality was associated with response (P = .04). The response-prediction model combining TCR metrics and mutation burden needs validation in larger, independent patient cohorts.

This chain joins TRBV11-3 to TRBJ2-3; perhaps TRBD1 is the D gene, with 5 bases matching. Material: tumor tissue (inferred from file names), obtained from a patient given nivolumab and ipilimumab in sequence. The receptor comes from a human donor with melanoma. The DNA sequence follows: TGTGCCAGCAGCCGAGACAGCTATAGCACAGATACGCAGTATTTT. It translates as CASSRDSYSTDTQYF.